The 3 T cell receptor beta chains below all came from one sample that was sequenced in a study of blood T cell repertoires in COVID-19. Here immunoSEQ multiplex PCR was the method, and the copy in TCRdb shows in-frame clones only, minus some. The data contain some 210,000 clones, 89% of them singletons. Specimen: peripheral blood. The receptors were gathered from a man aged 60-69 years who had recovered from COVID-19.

Here the CDR3 reads CASSLGLLVTEAFF. In nucleotides, the CDR3 is TGTGCCAGCAGCCTGGGACTTTTAGTCACTGAAGCTTTCTTT. J is TRBJ1-1 and V is TRBV5-8, with D possibly being TRBD1 (5 bases). CDR3 length: 14 amino acids. Trimming took 4 bases from V and 4 from J, leaving 14 bases between them. Germline CDR1 reads SGHTS; CDR2 reads YDEGEE. Complete variable domain (other parts from reference TRBV5-8 and TRBJ1-1): EAGVTQSPTHLIKTRGQQATLRCSPISGHTSVYWYQQALGLGLQFLLWYDEGEERNRGNFPPRFSGRQFPNYSSELNVNALELEDSALYLCASSLGLLVTEAFFGQGTRLTVV.

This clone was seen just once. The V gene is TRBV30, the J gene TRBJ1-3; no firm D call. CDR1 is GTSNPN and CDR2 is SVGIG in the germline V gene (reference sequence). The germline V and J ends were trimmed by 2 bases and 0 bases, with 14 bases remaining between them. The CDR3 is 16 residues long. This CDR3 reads CAWSSPNLRSGNTIYF. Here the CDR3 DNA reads TGTGCCTGGAGTTCCCCTAATCTCCGCTCTGGAAACACCATATATTTT.

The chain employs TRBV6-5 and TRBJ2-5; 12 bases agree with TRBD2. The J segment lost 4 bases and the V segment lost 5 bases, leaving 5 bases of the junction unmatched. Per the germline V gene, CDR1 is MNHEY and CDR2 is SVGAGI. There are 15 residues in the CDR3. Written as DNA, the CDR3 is TGTGCCAGCAGTACGACTAGCGGGAGTCGAGAGACCCAGTACTTC. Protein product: CASSTTSGSRETQYF.